This T cell receptor (beta chain) was sequenced during a study of glioma-infiltrating T cells. General observations from the study: Non-neoplastic patients had below-expected tissue-blood divergence, while all gliomas exceeded expectation.

Amplification of TCR alpha and beta CDR3 regions from RNA used iRepertoire nested multiplex PCR. For one-step reverse transcription and amplification, 100-400 ng of tissue mRNA or PBMC total RNA was used. TCRdb passed the multiplex PCR reads through MiXCR, listing each CDR3 protein once. Of about 94,000 distinct CDR3 sequences listed, approximately 22% are singletons. This clonotype was picked up many times. Its target is unknown. This receptor was taken from a human donor with low-grade glioma or glioblastoma, undergoing nonglioma brain surgery, or in good health (not recorded which). The sequenced material came from glioma tissue, nonneoplastic brain tissue, or PBMCs (not recorded which).

This CDR3 reads CASSDHEAGEAFF. CDR3 in DNA: TGTGCCAGCTCAGACCACGAGGCGGGTGAAGCTTTCTTT. The chain carries TRBV18 and TRBJ1-1; unclear D gene. Per the germline V gene, CDR1 is KGHSH and CDR2 is LQKENI. CDR3 length: 13 amino acids. The V and J ends lost 5 bases and 7 bases respectively, with 14 bases between them.